This record concerns one TCR beta chain sequence. Its cognate antigen is unknown. Time point denoted: pretreatment peripheral blood. This sample was taken from a study of PD-L1 blockade in urothelial cancer. Across the whole study: Chemotherapy regimens numbering 0 to 3 had been given to patients. Median T cell yield per blood sample was about 150,000 cells. Study-wide results and caveats: Patients with below-median pretreatment blood clonality survived longer.

Into every PCR, synthetic TCR analog templates were spiked. TCRdb's table, derived via immunoSEQ multiplex PCR, lists solely in-frame clones and lacks some. The repertoire holds tens of thousands of clones, with around 90% as singletons. The clonotype originates from a man in his fifties or sixties with urothelial cancer. Sequences were derived from PBMCs, sampled around atezolizumab (anti-PD-L1) treatment.

The CDR3 protein is CASSTRTGLGETQYF. The CDR3 region has the DNA TGTGCCAGTAGTACCCGGACAGGCCTCGGAGAGACCCAGTACTTC. This chain links TRBV19 with TRBJ2-5, with TRBD1 matching over 7 bases. The CDR3 is made up of 15 amino acids. After removal of 4 bases from V and 4 bases from J, the junction contained 9 bases not matched to a gene. The V gene's germline CDR1 is LNHDA and CDR2 SQIVND (reference sequence). The full variable domain, in which reference TRBV19 and TRBJ2-5 provide the parts outside the CDR3, is DGGITQSPKYLFRKEGQNVTLSCEQNLNHDAMYWYRQDPGQGLRLIYYSQIVNDFQKGDIAEGYSVSREKKESFPLTVTSAQKNPTAFYLCASSTRTGLGETQYFGPGTRLLVL.